This TCR beta chain was captured by sequencing in a study of T cell repertoires in cytomegalovirus infection. TCRdb re-derived calls from the reads in MiXCR, one entry per CDR3 protein. The data contain about 770,000 distinct CDR3 sequences, 25% to 30% of them singletons. Comment on this clonotype: What it recognizes is unknown.

Sequences were derived from cultured CD8+ T cells from PBMCs, sampled from culture after CMV antigen stimulation. This sequence originates from a human donor in good health (CMV status not recorded). Some clones in this sample may be carry-over from other donors' samples.

The CDR3 loop reads CASTPGTSSYNEQFF. DNA for the CDR3: TGTGCCAGCACCCCGGGTACCAGCTCCTACAATGAGCAGTTCTTC. This chain links TRBV28 with TRBJ2-1, with no clear D. The germline gives CDR1 MDHEN, CDR2 SYDVKM. V was pared by 7 bases and J by 0 bases, with 13 bases between. There are 15 residues in the CDR3.